A single TCR beta chain is shown here with its context. Antigen: not known. Looked up from germline, CDR1 is MDHEN and CDR2 is SYDVKM. The CDR3 contains 15 residues. Trimming took 10 bases from V and 0 from J; bases not matched to a gene: 11. The source of the sample is a study of T cell responses to AZD1222 COVID-19 vaccine. Whole-study results and caveats: Only a handful of AZD1222 recipients tested seropositive at baseline. Spike-specific TCR breadth and depth rose after two AZD1222 doses. Researchers took repertoire samples only after the peak T cell response had come.

Data came from immunoSEQ multiplex PCR; TCRdb stores just in-frame clones and leaves some out. Among 50,000 to 85,000 clones listed, 79% were seen once. The clonotype comes from an adult in good health. The sequencing here drew on peripheral blood, taken on day 0 of MenACWY control vaccination. The chain has TRBV28 and TRBJ1-1; 7 bases align to TRBD1. The CDR3 spells CATLVVRGMNTEAFF. CDR3 DNA: TGTGCCACCCTTGTAGTCAGGGGGATGAACACTGAAGCTTTCTTT.